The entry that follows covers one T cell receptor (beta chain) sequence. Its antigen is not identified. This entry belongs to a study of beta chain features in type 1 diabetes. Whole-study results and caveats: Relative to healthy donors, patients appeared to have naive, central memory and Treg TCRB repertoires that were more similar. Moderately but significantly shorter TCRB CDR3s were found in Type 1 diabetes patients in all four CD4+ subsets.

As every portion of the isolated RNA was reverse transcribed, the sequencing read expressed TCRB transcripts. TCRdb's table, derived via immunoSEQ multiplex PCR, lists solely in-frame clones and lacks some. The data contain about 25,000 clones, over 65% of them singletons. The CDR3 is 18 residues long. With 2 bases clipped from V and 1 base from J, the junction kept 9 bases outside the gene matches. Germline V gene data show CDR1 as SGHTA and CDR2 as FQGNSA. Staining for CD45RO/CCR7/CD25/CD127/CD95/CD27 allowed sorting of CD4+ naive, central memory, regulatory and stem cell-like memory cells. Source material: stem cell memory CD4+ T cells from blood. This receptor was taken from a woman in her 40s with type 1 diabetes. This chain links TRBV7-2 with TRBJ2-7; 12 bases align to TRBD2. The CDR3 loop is CASSLTWTSGVPSYEQYF. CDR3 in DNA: TGTGCCAGCAGCTTAACGTGGACTAGCGGGGTTCCATCCTACGAGCAGTACTTC.